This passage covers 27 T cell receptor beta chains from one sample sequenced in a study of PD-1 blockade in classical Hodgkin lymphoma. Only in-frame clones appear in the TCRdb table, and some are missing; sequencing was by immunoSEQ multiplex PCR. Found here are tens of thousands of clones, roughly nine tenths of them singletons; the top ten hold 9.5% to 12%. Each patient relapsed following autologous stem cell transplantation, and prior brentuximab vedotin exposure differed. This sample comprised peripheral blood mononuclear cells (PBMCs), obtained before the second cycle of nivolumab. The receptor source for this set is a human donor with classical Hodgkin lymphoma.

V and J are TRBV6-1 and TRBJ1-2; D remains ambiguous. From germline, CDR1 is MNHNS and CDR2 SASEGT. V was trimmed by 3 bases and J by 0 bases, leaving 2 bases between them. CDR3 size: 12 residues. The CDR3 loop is CASSDTNYGYTF. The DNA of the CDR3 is TGTGCCAGCAGTGACACTAACTATGGCTACACCTTC.

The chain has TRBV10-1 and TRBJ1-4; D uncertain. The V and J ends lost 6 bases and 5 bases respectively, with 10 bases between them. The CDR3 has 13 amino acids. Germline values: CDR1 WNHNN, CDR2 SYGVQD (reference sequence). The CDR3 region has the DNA TGCGCCAGCAGCGGGAGTTTAAATGAAAAACTGTTTTTT. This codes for CASSGSLNEKLFF.

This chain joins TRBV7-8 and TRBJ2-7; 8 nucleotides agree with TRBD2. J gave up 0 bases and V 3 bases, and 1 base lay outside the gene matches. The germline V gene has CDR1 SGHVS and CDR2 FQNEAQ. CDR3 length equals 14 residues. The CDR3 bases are TGTGCCAGCAGCTTGCTAGCGGGCTCCTACGAGCAGTACTTC. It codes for CASSLLAGSYEQYF.

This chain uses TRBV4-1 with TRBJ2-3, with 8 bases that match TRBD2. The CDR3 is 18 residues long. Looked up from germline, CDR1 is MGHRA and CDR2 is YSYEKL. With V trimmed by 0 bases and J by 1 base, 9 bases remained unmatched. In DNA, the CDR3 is TGCGCCAGCAGCCAAGATGGGTGGGGCGGGGGGCGCACAGATACGCAGTATTTT. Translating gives CASSQDGWGGGRTDTQYF.

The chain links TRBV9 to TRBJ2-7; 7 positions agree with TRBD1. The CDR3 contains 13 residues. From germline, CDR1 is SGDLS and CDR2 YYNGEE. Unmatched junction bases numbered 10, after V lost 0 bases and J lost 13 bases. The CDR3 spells CASSVAPTGSPYF. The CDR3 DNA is TGTGCCAGCAGCGTAGCCCCGACAGGGTCACCTTACTTC.

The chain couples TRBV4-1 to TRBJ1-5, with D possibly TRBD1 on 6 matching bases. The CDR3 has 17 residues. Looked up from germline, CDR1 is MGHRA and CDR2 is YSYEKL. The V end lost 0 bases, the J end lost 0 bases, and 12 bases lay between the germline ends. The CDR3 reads CASSQDQTGLSNQPQHF. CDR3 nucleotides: TGCGCCAGCAGCCAAGATCAGACAGGACTTAGCAATCAGCCCCAGCATTTT.

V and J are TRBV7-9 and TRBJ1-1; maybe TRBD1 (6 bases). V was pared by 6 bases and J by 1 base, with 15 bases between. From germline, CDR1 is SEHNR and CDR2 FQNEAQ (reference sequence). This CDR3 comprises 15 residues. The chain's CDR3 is CASRKGPQGNTEAFF. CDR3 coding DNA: TGTGCCAGCAGAAAAGGCCCACAGGGGAACACTGAAGCTTTCTTT.

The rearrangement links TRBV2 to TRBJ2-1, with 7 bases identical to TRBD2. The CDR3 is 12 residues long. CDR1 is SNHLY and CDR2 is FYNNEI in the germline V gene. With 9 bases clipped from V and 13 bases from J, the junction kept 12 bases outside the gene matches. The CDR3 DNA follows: TGTGCCAGAGGGACTATAGGAGGGGAACAGTTCTTC. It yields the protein CARGTIGGEQFF.

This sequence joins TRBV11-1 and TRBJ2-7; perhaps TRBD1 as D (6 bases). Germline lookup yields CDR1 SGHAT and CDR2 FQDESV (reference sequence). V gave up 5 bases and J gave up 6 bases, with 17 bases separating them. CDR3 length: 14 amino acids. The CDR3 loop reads CASSHGQSFSEQYF. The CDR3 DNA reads TGTGCCAGCAGCCATGGACAGTCTTTCTCCGAGCAGTACTTC.

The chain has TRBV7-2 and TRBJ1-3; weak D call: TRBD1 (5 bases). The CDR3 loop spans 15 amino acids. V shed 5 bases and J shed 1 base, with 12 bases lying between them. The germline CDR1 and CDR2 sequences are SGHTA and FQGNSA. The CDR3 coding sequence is TGTGCCAGCAGCCCAAGCGGGGGGTCTGGAAACACCATATATTTT. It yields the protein CASSPSGGSGNTIYF.

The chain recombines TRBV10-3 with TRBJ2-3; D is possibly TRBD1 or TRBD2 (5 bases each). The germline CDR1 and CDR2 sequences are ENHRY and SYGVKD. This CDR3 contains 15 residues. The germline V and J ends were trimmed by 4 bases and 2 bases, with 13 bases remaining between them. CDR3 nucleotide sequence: TGTGCCATCAGTGCGGGGTACAGGCCCACAGATACGCAGTATTTT. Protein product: CAISAGYRPTDTQYF.

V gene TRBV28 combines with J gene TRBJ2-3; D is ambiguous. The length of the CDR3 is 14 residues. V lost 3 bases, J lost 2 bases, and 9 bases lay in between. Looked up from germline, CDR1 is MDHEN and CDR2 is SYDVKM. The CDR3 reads CASSFYHPTDTQYF. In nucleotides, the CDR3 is TGTGCCAGCAGTTTTTATCATCCCACAGATACGCAGTATTTT. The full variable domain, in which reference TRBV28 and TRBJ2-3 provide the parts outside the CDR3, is DVKVTQSSRYLVKRTGEKVFLECVQDMDHENMFWYRQDPGLGLRLIYFSYDVKMKEKGDIPEGYSVSREKKERFSLILESASTNQTSMYLCASSFYHPTDTQYFGPGTRLTVL.

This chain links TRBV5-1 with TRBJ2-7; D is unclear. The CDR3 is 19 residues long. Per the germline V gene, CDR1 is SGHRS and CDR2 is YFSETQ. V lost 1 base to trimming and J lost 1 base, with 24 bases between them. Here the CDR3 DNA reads TGCGCCAGCAGCTTGTACCCGATAGAACGGGTGAGCAGTTCCTACGAGCAGTACTTC. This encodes CASSLYPIERVSSSYEQYF.

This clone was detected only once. CDR3 DNA: TGCGCCAGCGGGGGCGGGAGGCGCACAGATACGCAGTATTTT. Translated: CASGGGRRTDTQYF. The genes are TRBV5-1 and TRBJ2-3, with 8 bases aligning to TRBD2. The J segment lost 1 base and the V segment lost 7 bases, leaving 5 bases of the junction unmatched. CDR3 length equals 14 residues. Germline V lookup: CDR1 SGHRS, CDR2 YFSETQ.

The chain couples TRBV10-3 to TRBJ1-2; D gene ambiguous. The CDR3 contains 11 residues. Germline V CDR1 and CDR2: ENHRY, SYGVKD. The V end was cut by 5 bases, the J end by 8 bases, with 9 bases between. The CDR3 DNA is TGTGCCATCAGTCCGGGGAGCGGCTACACCTTC. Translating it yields CAISPGSGYTF.

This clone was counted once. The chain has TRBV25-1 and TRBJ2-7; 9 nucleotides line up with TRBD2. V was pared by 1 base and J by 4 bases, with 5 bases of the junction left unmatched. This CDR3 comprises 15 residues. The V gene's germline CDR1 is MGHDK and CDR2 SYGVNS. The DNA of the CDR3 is TGTGCCAGCAGTGAATTTGGGACTAGCAGTTACGAGCAGTACTTC. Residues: CASSEFGTSSYEQYF.

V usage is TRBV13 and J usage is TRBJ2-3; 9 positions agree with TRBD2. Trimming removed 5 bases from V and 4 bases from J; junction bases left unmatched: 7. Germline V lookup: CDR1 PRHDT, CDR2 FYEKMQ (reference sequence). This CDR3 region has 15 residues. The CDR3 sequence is CASSHKRGVADTQYF. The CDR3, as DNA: TGTGCCAGCAGCCACAAGCGGGGGGTGGCAGATACGCAGTATTTT.

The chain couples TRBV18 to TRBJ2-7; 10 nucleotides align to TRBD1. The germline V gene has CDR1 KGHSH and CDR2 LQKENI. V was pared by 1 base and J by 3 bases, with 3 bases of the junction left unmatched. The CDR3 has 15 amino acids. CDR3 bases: TGTGCCAGCTCACCACTGGACAGGGGGGTCTACGAGCAGTACTTC. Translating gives CASSPLDRGVYEQYF.

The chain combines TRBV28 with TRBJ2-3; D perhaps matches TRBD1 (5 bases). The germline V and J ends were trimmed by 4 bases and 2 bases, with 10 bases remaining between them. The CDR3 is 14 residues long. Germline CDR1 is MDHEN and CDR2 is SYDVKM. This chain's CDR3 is CASSSGWDTDTQYF. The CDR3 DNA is TGTGCCAGCAGTTCAGGGTGGGACACAGATACGCAGTATTTT.

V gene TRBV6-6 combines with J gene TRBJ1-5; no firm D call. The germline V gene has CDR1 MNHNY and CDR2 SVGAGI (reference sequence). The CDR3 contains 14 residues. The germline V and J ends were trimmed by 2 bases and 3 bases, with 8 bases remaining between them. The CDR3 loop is CASSYRVLNQPQHF. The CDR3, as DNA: TGTGCCAGCAGTTACCGGGTCCTCAATCAGCCCCAGCATTTT.

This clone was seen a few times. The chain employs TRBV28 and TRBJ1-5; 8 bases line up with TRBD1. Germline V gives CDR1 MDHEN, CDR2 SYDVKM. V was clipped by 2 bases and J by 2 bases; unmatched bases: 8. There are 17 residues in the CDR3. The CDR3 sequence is CASSLPGQGVGNQPQHF. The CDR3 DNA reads TGTGCCAGCAGTTTACCCGGACAGGGCGTCGGCAATCAGCCCCAGCATTTT.

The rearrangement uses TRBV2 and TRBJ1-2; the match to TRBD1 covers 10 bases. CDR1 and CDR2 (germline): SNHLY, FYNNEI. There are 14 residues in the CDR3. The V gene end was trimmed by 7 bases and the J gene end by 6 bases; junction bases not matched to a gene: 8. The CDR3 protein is CASTIIGQGDGYTF. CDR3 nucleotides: TGTGCCAGCACAATAATCGGACAGGGGGATGGCTACACCTTC.

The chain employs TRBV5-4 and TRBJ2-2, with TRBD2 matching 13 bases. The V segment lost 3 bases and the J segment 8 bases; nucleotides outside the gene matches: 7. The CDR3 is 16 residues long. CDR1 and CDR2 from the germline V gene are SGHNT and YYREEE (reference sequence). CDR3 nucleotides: TGTGCCAGCAGCTCGGGACTAGCGGGGAAGATGGGGGAGCTGTTTTTT. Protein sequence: CASSSGLAGKMGELFF.

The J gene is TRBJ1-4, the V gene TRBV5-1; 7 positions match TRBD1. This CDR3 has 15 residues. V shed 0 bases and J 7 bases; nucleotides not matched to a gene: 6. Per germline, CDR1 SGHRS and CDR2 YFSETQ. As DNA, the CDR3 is TGCGCCAGCAGCTTGGCCTCAGGGGGGGCTGAAAAACTGTTTTTT. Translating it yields CASSLASGGAEKLFF.

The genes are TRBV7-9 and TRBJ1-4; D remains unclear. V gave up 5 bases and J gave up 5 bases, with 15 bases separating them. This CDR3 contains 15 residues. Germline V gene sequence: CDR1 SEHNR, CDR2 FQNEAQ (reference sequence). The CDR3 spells CASSQRTPQNEKLFF. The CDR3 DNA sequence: TGTGCCAGCAGCCAAAGGACGCCACAGAATGAAAAACTGTTTTTT.

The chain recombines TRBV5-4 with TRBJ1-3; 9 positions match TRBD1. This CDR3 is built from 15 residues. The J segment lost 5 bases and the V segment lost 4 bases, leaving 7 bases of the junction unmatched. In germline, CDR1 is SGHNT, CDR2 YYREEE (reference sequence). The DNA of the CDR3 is TGTGCCAGCAGCCTAATCGGGACAGGGCGAAACACCATATATTTT. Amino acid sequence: CASSLIGTGRNTIYF. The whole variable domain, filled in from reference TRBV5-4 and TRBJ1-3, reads ETGVTQSPTHLIKTRGQQVTLRCSSQSGHNTVSWYQQALGQGPQFIFQYYREEENGRGNFPPRFSGLQFPNYSSELNVNALELDDSALYLCASSLIGTGRNTIYFGEGSWLTVV.

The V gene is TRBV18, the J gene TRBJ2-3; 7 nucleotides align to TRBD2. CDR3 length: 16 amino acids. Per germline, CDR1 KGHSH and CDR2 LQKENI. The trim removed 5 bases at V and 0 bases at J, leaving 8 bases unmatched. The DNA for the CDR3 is TGTGCCAGCTCATCCACATTCGGGGGGAGCACAGATACGCAGTATTTT. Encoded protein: CASSSTFGGSTDTQYF.